A selection of T cell receptor beta chains follows, all from one sample in a study of blood T cells in healthy people across ages. TCRdb reprocessed the 5' RACE reads via MiXCR and lists one record per CDR3 protein. The table lists 710,000 or so distinct CDR3 sequences, about a third of them singletons. Sequenced material: blood. Receptor source: a woman of 80 years or more in good health. The CDR3 runs from the conserved cysteine through the conserved F or W. The D gene is left open where the match is weak. Only part of the rows carry a size: once, few, many, or a class if the clone is expanded.

v_gene,j_gene,d_gene,abundance,CDR3aa,CDR3nt
TRBV6-6,TRBJ2-5,-,many,CASTRQVEETQYF,TGTGCCAGCACTCGACAGGTTGAAGAGACCCAGTACTTC
TRBV12-3/TRBV12-4,TRBJ2-3,TRBD2,-,CASSLTSGGARADVQYF,TGTGCCAGCAGTTTAACTAGCGGGGGGGCTAGAGCAGATGTGCAGTATTTT
TRBV12-3/TRBV12-4,TRBJ1-1,-,-,CASSLIRLTEAFF,TGTGCCAGCAGTTTAATAAGGCTGACTGAAGCTTTCTTT
TRBV5-1,TRBJ1-1,-,-,CASSHTGFGTEAFF,TGCGCCAGCAGCCATACAGGGTTCGGCACTGAAGCTTTCTTT
TRBV6-5,TRBJ2-3,-,many,CASSRAVDTDTQYF,TGTGCCAGCAGTCGGGCGGTAGACACAGATACGCAGTATTTT
TRBV3-1,TRBJ2-5,-,many,CASSQGTRVETQYF,TGTGCCAGCAGCCAAGGCACACGCGTTGAGACCCAGTACTTC
TRBV6-2/TRBV6-3,TRBJ1-5,-,many,CASSSYNQPQHF,TGTGCCAGCAGCAGCTACAATCAGCCCCAGCATTTT
TRBV6-1,TRBJ2-1,TRBD2,-,CASSGPSGGAENEQFF,TGTGCCAGCAGTGGTCCTAGCGGGGGGGCAGAGAATGAGCAGTTCTTC
TRBV2,TRBJ1-5,-,-,CASSGTLGGQPQHF,TGTGCCAGCAGCGGGACCTTAGGGGGTCAGCCCCAGCATTTT
TRBV6-1,TRBJ1-1,-,many,CASSVAGTNTEAFF,TGTGCCAGCAGTGTTGCCGGGACGAACACTGAAGCTTTCTTT
TRBV7-2,TRBJ1-2,-,-,CASSPSRGGYTF,TGTGCCAGCAGCCCCTCCCGCGGGGGCTACACCTTC
TRBV20-1,TRBJ2-3,TRBD2,-,CSALGGLAGGTDTQYF,TGCAGTGCGCTAGGCGGACTAGCGGGGGGCACAGATACGCAGTATTTT
TRBV10-3,TRBJ2-5,-,-,CAISDPWDWGEQYF,TGTGCCATCAGTGATCCCTGGGATTGGGGAGAGCAGTACTTC
TRBV7-6,TRBJ2-7,-,-,CASSLGLGQVGYEQYF,TGTGCCAGCAGCTTAGGACTAGGGCAGGTTGGTTACGAGCAGTACTTC
TRBV7-8,TRBJ2-5,TRBD1,many,CASSFQGAETQYF,TGTGCCAGCAGCTTCCAGGGGGCAGAGACCCAGTACTTC
TRBV5-1,TRBJ2-3,-,-,CASSLGEKTGSDTQYF,TGCGCCAGCAGCTTGGGTGAAAAGACGGGGTCAGATACGCAGTATTTT
TRBV20-1,TRBJ2-3,TRBD2,-,CSAGTSGGRSTDAQYF,TGCAGTGCTGGGACTAGCGGGGGCCGGAGCACAGATGCGCAGTATTTT
TRBV11-2,TRBJ1-2,-,-,CASSRNSAGVPYTF,TGTGCCAGCAGCCGAAATTCGGCCGGAGTACCTTACACCTTC
TRBV20-1,TRBJ2-3,-,many,CSANPPGGRKDTQYF,TGCAGTGCCAACCCCCCCGGGGGACGGAAAGATACGCAGTATTTT
TRBV28,TRBJ1-1,-,few,CASSLLGQGTEAFF,TGTGCCAGCAGTTTATTGGGGCAAGGCACTGAAGCTTTCTTT
TRBV6-6,TRBJ1-5,-,-,CASSLESRSNQPQHF,TGTGCCAGCAGTTTGGAGAGTCGTAGCAATCAGCCCCAGCATTTT
TRBV5-5,TRBJ1-2,TRBD1,many,CASNQDRGHGYTF,TGTGCCAGCAACCAGGACAGGGGGCATGGCTACACCTTC
TRBV29-1,TRBJ2-7,-,-,CSVVEDRDYEQYF,TGCAGCGTTGTGGAGGACAGAGACTACGAGCAGTACTTC
TRBV5-1,TRBJ1-2,-,-,CVSSVTGDGYTF,TGCGTCAGCAGCGTGACAGGAGATGGCTACACCTTC
TRBV7-3,TRBJ2-1,-,few,CASSLQGIVAHEQFF,TGTGCCAGCAGCTTACAGGGTATCGTGGCCCATGAGCAGTTCTTC
TRBV10-3,TRBJ1-2,-,many,CAISEQLVTGSGYTF,TGTGCCATCAGTGAGCAATTGGTTACAGGGAGTGGCTACACCTTC